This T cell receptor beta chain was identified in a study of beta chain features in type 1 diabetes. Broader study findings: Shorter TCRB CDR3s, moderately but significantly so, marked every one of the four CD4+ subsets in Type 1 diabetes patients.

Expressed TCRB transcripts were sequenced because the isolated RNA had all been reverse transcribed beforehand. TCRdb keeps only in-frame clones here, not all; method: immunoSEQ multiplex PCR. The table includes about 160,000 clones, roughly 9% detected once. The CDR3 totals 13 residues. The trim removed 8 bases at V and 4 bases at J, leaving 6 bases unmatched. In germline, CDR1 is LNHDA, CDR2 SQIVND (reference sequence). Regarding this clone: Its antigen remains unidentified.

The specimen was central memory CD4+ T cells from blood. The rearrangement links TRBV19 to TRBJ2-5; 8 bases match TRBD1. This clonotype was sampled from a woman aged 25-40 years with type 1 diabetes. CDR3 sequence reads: CASQRGQGETQYF. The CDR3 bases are TGTGCCAGTCAAAGAGGACAGGGAGAGACCCAGTACTTC.